The 27 T cell receptor beta chains reported below all come from one sample, sequenced in a study of beta chain features in type 1 diabetes (dated by TCRdb to about 2018). What the authors observed across the whole study: In all four CD4+ subsets, TCRB CDR3 length was moderately but significantly shorter in type 1 diabetes patients.

Libraries were prepared through the immunoSEQ multiplex PCR assay. The entire amount of isolated RNA was reverse transcribed using the High Capacity cDNA Reverse Transcription Kit, so the sequenced TCRB transcripts were expressed ones. Imported from immuneACCESS, the table was reduced by TCRdb to in-frame sequences with V and J called. These copies leave out some clones; in studies compared against another copy, an unresolved V gene accounts for under half, and the cause of the remainder is not known. The table for this sample lists about 150,000 clones; 10% of them were counted only once. The ten most abundant clones make up around 0.5% of the sample. For these receptors, no antigen is known. The sample consisted of central memory CD4+ T cells from blood. The source is a man aged 30-40 years with type 1 diabetes.

The genes are TRBV28 and TRBJ2-1; 12 bases agree with TRBD2. Germline V gives CDR1 MDHEN, CDR2 SYDVKM. The length of the CDR3 is 15 residues. Trimming at V came to 4 bases and at J to 8 bases, leaving 6 bases not matched to a gene. The CDR3 coding sequence is TGTGCCAGCAGTTCCCGGACTAGCGGGGCGGATGAGCAGTTCTTC. It encodes CASSSRTSGADEQFF.

The chain carries TRBV7-9 and TRBJ2-1; 12 nucleotides match TRBD2. CDR1 is SEHNR, CDR2 FQNEAQ, per germline (reference sequence). Trimming removed 3 bases from V and 5 bases from J; junction bases left unmatched: 2. This CDR3 contains 15 residues. DNA for the CDR3: TGTGCCAGCAGCTTGGGACTAGCGGGCAACAATGAGCAGTTCTTC. This gives the protein CASSLGLAGNNEQFF. Filled out from reference TRBV7-9 and TRBJ2-1, the complete variable domain reads DTGVSQNPRHKITKRGQNVTFRCDPISEHNRLYWYRQTLGQGPEFLTYFQNEAQLEKSRLLSDRFSAERPKGSFSTLEIQRTEQGDSAMYLCASSLGLAGNNEQFFGPGTRLTVL.

In its sample, this clone was seen many times. Other DNA sequences in this sample translate to the same CDR3. The CDR3 is CASSYSTSGSYEQYF. Here the CDR3 DNA reads TGTGCCAGCAGTTACTCCACTAGCGGATCCTACGAGCAGTACTTC. The rearrangement links TRBV6-5 to TRBJ2-7; 8 bases line up with TRBD2. Unmatched junction bases numbered 2, after V lost 0 bases and J lost 1 base. Germline V gives CDR1 MNHEY, CDR2 SVGAGI. CDR3 length: 15 residues.

This clone was observed a few times. V gene TRBV5-1 combines with J gene TRBJ1-1, with 7 nucleotides matching TRBD1. V was clipped by 2 bases and J by 7 bases; unmatched bases: 5. The V gene's germline CDR1 is SGHRS and CDR2 YFSETQ. This CDR3 is 13 amino acids long. The DNA of the CDR3 is TGCGCCAGCAGCTTTTCTCAGGGGGATGAAGCTTTCTTT. As protein: CASSFSQGDEAFF.

The chain joins TRBV6-5 to TRBJ2-7, with a weak D call TRBD1 (6 bases). V dropped 0 bases and J dropped 5 bases, with 14 bases sitting between them. Germline CDR1 and CDR2: MNHEY and SVGAGI. This CDR3 has 15 amino acids. The CDR3 bases are TGTGCCAGCAGTTACTCCCCCCAGGGGCGGCACGAGCAGTACTTC. Amino acid sequence: CASSYSPQGRHEQYF.

V gene TRBV5-1 combines with J gene TRBJ2-1; 12 positions agree with TRBD2. The CDR3 is 16 residues long. The V and J ends lost 4 bases and 8 bases, in that order; junction bases with no gene match: 10. Germline V CDR1 and CDR2: SGHRS, YFSETQ. The CDR3 region is CASSALTSGSFDEQFF. The CDR3 region has the DNA TGCGCCAGCAGCGCACTGACTAGCGGGAGTTTCGATGAGCAGTTCTTC.

This chain uses TRBV29-1 with TRBJ2-3; TRBD2 aligns across 10 bases. The trim removed 7 bases at V and 6 bases at J, leaving 16 bases unmatched. The length of the CDR3 is 16 residues. Germline-derived CDR1 and CDR2 are SQVTM and ANQGSEA. CDR3 DNA: TGCAGCGCCCTGGCGCGGCAGCGGGAGGGCCTGGATACGCAGTATTTT. Protein: CSALARQREGLDTQYF.

This clone has just a few counts. The chain recombines TRBV6-5 with TRBJ1-1, with D perhaps matching TRBD1 (5 bases). The length of the CDR3 is 13 residues. V was pared by 2 bases and J by 11 bases, with 15 bases between. Germline values: CDR1 MNHEY, CDR2 SVGAGI. In DNA form, the CDR3 reads TGTGCCAGCAGTTACGGCAGGGTGAGCGAGGCTTTCTTT. It codes for CASSYGRVSEAFF.

This clone was picked up a small number of times. The chain links TRBV6-6 to TRBJ1-2; the D gene is possibly TRBD1 (5 bases). Trimming took 2 bases from V and 5 from J, leaving 12 bases between them. This CDR3 is 14 amino acids long. Germline CDR1 reads MNHNY; CDR2 reads SVGAGI (reference sequence). As DNA, the CDR3 is TGTGCCAGCAGTTACCTTTCGGACACTTATGGCTACACCTTC. Its translation: CASSYLSDTYGYTF.

This clone was detected a few times. The chain recombines TRBV28 with TRBJ2-1, with TRBD2 identical over 8 bases. V trimming: 6 bases; J trimming: 0 bases; junction bases outside the gene matches: 7. Germline loops: CDR1 MDHEN, CDR2 SYDVKM. This CDR3 has 16 residues. The CDR3 coding sequence is TGTGCCAGCAGCCTAGGACTAGCAGGCTCCTACAATGAGCAGTTCTTC. Translation gives CASSLGLAGSYNEQFF. Together with reference TRBV28 and TRBJ2-1, the CDR3 gives the full variable domain: DVKVTQSSRYLVKRTGEKVFLECVQDMDHENMFWYRQDPGLGLRLIYFSYDVKMKEKGDIPEGYSVSREKKERFSLILESASTNQTSMYLCASSLGLAGSYNEQFFGPGTRLTVL.

The chain links TRBV2 to TRBJ2-7; D is possibly TRBD2 (6 bases). V lost 4 bases and J 0 bases, leaving 16 bases between the germline ends. CDR1 and CDR2 (germline): SNHLY, FYNNEI. There are 16 residues in the CDR3. CDR3 sequence (DNA): TGTGCCAGCAGTGCAGTTCAGCGGGTGAGCTCCTACGAGCAGTACTTC. Translation gives CASSAVQRVSSYEQYF.

CDR3 residues: CAISGVGLGGGEAFF. The CDR3 bases are TGTGCCATCAGTGGGGTTGGGCTCGGGGGTGGTGAAGCTTTCTTT. V and J are TRBV10-3 and TRBJ1-1, with D possibly TRBD1 on 5 matching bases. This CDR3 spans 15 amino acids. Trimming stripped 4 bases from V and 7 bases from J, with 19 bases between. Germline V gene sequence: CDR1 ENHRY, CDR2 SYGVKD.

This clone was counted only a few times. The chain joins TRBV7-3 to TRBJ2-1, with D perhaps matching TRBD2 (6 bases). The CDR3 sequence is 15 residues long. Per the germline V gene, CDR1 is SGHTA and CDR2 is FQGTGA. Trimming took 6 bases from V and 2 from J, leaving 14 bases between them. CDR3 DNA: TGTGCCAGCAGTCTTAGCGGAGGGACCTACAATGAGCAGTTCTTC. Translated, it gives CASSLSGGTYNEQFF.

The sample holds a few counts of this clone. This chain uses TRBV7-2 with TRBJ2-1; 7 bases are a match to TRBD1. Germline V gene data show CDR1 as SGHTA and CDR2 as FQGNSA. V dropped 1 base and J dropped 1; count of bases not matched to a gene: 7. This CDR3 comprises 17 residues. CDR3 loop: CASSLGRNRGSYNEQFF. The CDR3 DNA sequence: TGTGCCAGCAGCTTAGGCCGGAACAGGGGATCCTACAATGAGCAGTTCTTC.

The chain joins TRBV7-6 to TRBJ2-1; TRBD2 agrees at 11 bases. This CDR3 has 16 amino acids. Germline values: CDR1 SGHVS, CDR2 FNYEAQ. The V segment lost 3 bases and the J segment 6 bases; nucleotides outside the gene matches: 7. Here the CDR3 DNA reads TGTGCCAGCAGCTTCGCCGGGACTAGCGGCCGCAATGAGCAGTTCTTC. This sequence encodes CASSFAGTSGRNEQFF.

This clone has more than one count but fewer than ten. This chain uses TRBV10-3 with TRBJ1-1; D ambiguous. Trimming cost V 2 bases and J 7 bases, with 11 bases left between them. The germline V gene encodes CDR1 ENHRY and CDR2 SYGVKD. This CDR3 is 13 amino acids long. The CDR3 sequence: CAISEMGRNEAFF. In DNA form, the CDR3 reads TGTGCCATCAGTGAGATGGGCCGGAATGAAGCTTTCTTT.

This clone turned up a few times. Here the CDR3 DNA reads TGTGCCAGCAGTCACAGGGGAGGCGGGGAGACCCAGTACTTC. Residues: CASSHRGGGETQYF. The rearrangement joins TRBV28 to TRBJ2-5, with D tentatively TRBD1 (7 bases). The CDR3 is 14 residues long. Trimming removed 5 bases from V and 5 bases from J, with 15 bases in between. The germline V gene has CDR1 MDHEN and CDR2 SYDVKM.

This clone was seen many times. The chain uses TRBV15 and TRBJ2-5; 7 bases are shared with TRBD1. The germline CDR1 and CDR2 sequences are LNHNV and YYDKDF (reference sequence). The CDR3 has 14 residues. V shed 2 bases, J shed 5 bases, and the junction held 5 bases outside the gene matches. The CDR3 loop reads CATSRSGGRETQYF. The DNA for the CDR3 is TGTGCCACCAGCAGATCAGGGGGTCGGGAGACCCAGTACTTC.

The genes are TRBV9 and TRBJ1-5; 8 bases are shared with TRBD1. V lost 3 bases to trimming and J lost 4 bases; unmatched junction nucleotides: 12. CDR3 length: 17 amino acids. CDR1 is SGDLS, CDR2 YYNGEE, per germline. CDR3 sequence reads: CASSALPGTGKNQPQHF. The CDR3 nucleotides read TGTGCCAGCAGCGCCCTTCCCGGGACAGGAAAAAATCAGCCCCAGCATTTT. The full variable domain, completed using reference TRBV9 and TRBJ1-5, is DSGVTQTPKHLITATGQRVTLRCSPRSGDLSVYWYQQSLDQGLQFLIQYYNGEERAKGNILERFSAQQFPDLHSELNLSSLELGDSALYFCASSALPGTGKNQPQHFGDGTRLSIL.

This clone came up a few times. The gene calls are TRBV7-8 and TRBJ2-7; TRBD2 agrees at 13 bases. Trimming at V came to 4 bases and at J to 7 bases, leaving 7 bases not matched to a gene. In germline, CDR1 is SGHVS, CDR2 FQNEAQ. This CDR3 comprises 15 residues. CDR3 nucleotides: TGTGCCAGCAGCTCGGGGACTAGCGGGAATTTAGAGCAGTACTTC. Its protein product is CASSSGTSGNLEQYF.

This chain's CDR3 is CASSIGGFQPQHF. Here the CDR3 DNA reads TGTGCCAGTAGTATTGGAGGTTTCCAGCCCCAGCATTTT. The chain is built from TRBV19 and TRBJ1-5, with D unresolved. Germline lookup yields CDR1 LNHDA and CDR2 SQIVND (reference sequence). Trimming removed 3 bases from V and 7 bases from J, with 10 bases in between. The CDR3 has 13 residues.

This chain joins TRBV11-3 and TRBJ2-7; 7 nucleotides match TRBD1. V shed 3 bases, J shed 6 bases, and the junction held 5 bases outside the gene matches. The CDR3 spans 13 residues. Germline assignment: CDR1 SGHNT and CDR2 YENEEA. The DNA of the CDR3 is TGTGCCAGCAGCTTGGAAGGGGGCGCCGAGCAGTACTTC. It yields the protein CASSLEGGAEQYF.

The chain combines TRBV28 with TRBJ1-5; D gene ambiguous. The CDR3 is 13 residues long. Germline-derived CDR1 and CDR2 are MDHEN and SYDVKM. Trimming pared 5 bases from V and 0 bases from J, leaving 5 bases between. The CDR3 bases are TGTGCCAGCAGTATAGATAGCAATCAGCCCCAGCATTTT. It encodes CASSIDSNQPQHF. Together with reference TRBV28 and TRBJ1-5, the CDR3 gives the full variable domain: DVKVTQSSRYLVKRTGEKVFLECVQDMDHENMFWYRQDPGLGLRLIYFSYDVKMKEKGDIPEGYSVSREKKERFSLILESASTNQTSMYLCASSIDSNQPQHFGDGTRLSIL.

On this clone: The sample has other DNA sequences that encode this CDR3 too. The chain is built from TRBV5-1 and TRBJ1-1; possibly TRBD1 for D (6 bases). CDR3 length equals 14 residues. Germline V lookup: CDR1 SGHRS, CDR2 YFSETQ. Trimming shortened V by 3 bases and J by 0 bases, and 9 bases separated the two germline ends. Written as DNA, the CDR3 is TGCGCCAGCAGCTCCGGACAGTTGAACACTGAAGCTTTCTTT. As protein: CASSSGQLNTEAFF.

The rearrangement uses TRBV7-9 and TRBJ1-1; tentative D call: TRBD1 (5 bases). The length of the CDR3 is 14 residues. The V gene lost 5 bases and the J gene lost 0 bases, with 10 bases spanning the gap. Germline V CDR1 and CDR2: SEHNR, FQNEAQ (reference sequence). The CDR3 loop reads CASSPDSLNTEAFF. In nucleotides, the CDR3 is TGTGCCAGCAGCCCCGACAGTTTGAACACTGAAGCTTTCTTT.

The CDR3 region is CASSGVEGNQPQHF. DNA for the CDR3: TGTGCCAGCAGTGGGGTTGAGGGCAATCAGCCCCAGCATTTT. The chain combines TRBV2 with TRBJ1-5, with no clear D. Trimming took 4 bases from V and 2 from J, leaving 9 bases between them. The CDR3 consists of 14 residues. The germline CDR1 and CDR2 sequences are SNHLY and FYNNEI.

This chain connects TRBV28 to TRBJ2-1; 11 nucleotides agree with TRBD2. V dropped 6 bases and J dropped 4; count of bases not matched to a gene: 11. Per the germline V gene, CDR1 is MDHEN and CDR2 is SYDVKM. The CDR3 is made up of 17 amino acids. The CDR3 bases are TGTGCCAGCAGACGGCGTAGCGGGAGGGACCTATACAATGAGCAGTTCTTC. Translation gives CASRRRSGRDLYNEQFF.